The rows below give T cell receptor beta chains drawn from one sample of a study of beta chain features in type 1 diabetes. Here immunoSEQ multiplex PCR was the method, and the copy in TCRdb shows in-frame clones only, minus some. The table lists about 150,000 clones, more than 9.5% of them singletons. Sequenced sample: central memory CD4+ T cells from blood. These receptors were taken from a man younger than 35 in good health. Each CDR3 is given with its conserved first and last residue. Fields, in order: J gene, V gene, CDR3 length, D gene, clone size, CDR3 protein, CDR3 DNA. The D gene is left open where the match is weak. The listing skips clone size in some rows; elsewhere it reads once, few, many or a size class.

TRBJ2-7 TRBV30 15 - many CAWSVQGRKGYEQYF TGTGCCTGGAGTGTACAGGGAAGAAAGGGGTACGAGCAGTACTTC
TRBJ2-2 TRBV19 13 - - CASSSGVAGELFF TGTGCCAGTAGTAGCGGGGTTGCCGGGGAGCTGTTTTTT
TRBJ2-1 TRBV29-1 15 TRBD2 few CSVEAGGPLYNEQFF TGCAGCGTTGAAGCGGGAGGGCCCCTATACAATGAGCAGTTCTTC
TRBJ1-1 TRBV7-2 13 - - CASSRDRRGNPFF TGTGCCAGCAGCCGCGATCGCAGGGGTAATCCTTTCTTT
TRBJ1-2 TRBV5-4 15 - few CASSLKGGLGYGYTF TGTGCCAGCAGCTTAAAAGGAGGGCTGGGCTATGGCTACACCTTC
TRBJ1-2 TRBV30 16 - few CAWMILTPRAVYGYTF TGTGCCTGGATGATATTAACCCCTCGGGCGGTCTATGGCTACACCTTC
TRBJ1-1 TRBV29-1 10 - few CSVEYTEAFF TGCAGCGTCGAATATACTGAAGCTTTCTTT
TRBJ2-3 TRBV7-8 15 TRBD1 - CASRRQGAMTDTQYF TGTGCCAGCAGGCGACAGGGGGCAATGACAGATACGCAGTATTTT
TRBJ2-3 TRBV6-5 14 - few CASSYGWATDTQYF TGTGCCAGCAGTTATGGATGGGCCACAGATACGCAGTATTTT
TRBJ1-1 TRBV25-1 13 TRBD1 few CASTRTGDGEAFF TGTGCCAGCACCCGGACAGGGGACGGTGAAGCTTTCTTT
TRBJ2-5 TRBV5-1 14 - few CASSLGGRDETQYF TGCGCCAGCAGCTTGGGGGGCCGGGATGAGACCCAGTACTTC
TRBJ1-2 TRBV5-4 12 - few CASKTDNYGYTF TGTGCCAGCAAAACGGACAACTATGGCTACACCTTC
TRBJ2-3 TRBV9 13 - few CASSSRQSDTQYF TGTGCCAGCAGCAGCCGACAGTCAGATACGCAGTATTTT
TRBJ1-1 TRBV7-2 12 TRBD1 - CASSWTGPEAFF TGTGCCAGCAGCTGGACAGGTCCTGAAGCTTTCTTT
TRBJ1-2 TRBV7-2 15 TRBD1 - CASSLMQTGKTGYTF TGTGCCAGCAGCTTAATGCAGACAGGGAAGACTGGCTACACCTTC
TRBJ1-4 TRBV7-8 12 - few CASSAGAEKLFF TGTGCCAGCAGCGCGGGGGCTGAAAAACTGTTTTTT
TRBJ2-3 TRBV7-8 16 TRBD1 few CASRPSRGSSTDTQYF TGTGCCAGCAGGCCGAGCAGGGGGTCTAGCACAGATACGCAGTATTTT
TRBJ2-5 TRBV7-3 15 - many CASSPYLTGQETQYF TGTGCCAGCAGCCCATACCTTACAGGGCAAGAGACCCAGTACTTC
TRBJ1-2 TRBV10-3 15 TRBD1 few CAISEQPGGHYGYTF TGTGCCATCAGTGAGCAGCCAGGGGGCCACTATGGCTACACCTTC
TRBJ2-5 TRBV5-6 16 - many CASSLAAPGPAVTQYF TGTGCCAGCAGCTTGGCCGCACCGGGACCGGCAGTTACCCAGTACTTC
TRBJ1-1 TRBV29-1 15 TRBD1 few CSGRQGRGMNTEAFF TGCAGCGGAAGACAGGGCCGAGGGATGAACACTGAAGCTTTCTTT
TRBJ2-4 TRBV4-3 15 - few CASSQVEGAKNIQYF TGCGCCAGCAGCCAAGTGGAGGGGGCCAAAAACATTCAGTACTTC
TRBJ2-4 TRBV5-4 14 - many CASSPSTTENIQYF TGTGCCAGCAGCCCGAGTACCACCGAGAACATTCAGTACTTC
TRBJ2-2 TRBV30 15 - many CAWSLGTMNTGELFF TGTGCCTGGAGTCTCGGGACGATGAACACCGGGGAGCTGTTTTTT
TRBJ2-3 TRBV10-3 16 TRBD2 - CAISPGLAGATDTQYF TGTGCCATCAGTCCGGGACTAGCGGGAGCAACGGATACGCAGTATTTT
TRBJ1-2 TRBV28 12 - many CASSPRVYGYTF TGTGCCAGCAGCCCTAGGGTCTATGGCTACACCTTC
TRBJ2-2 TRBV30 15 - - CAWSVGPSNTGELFF TGTGCCTGGAGTGTAGGGCCGAGTAACACCGGGGAGCTGTTTTTT
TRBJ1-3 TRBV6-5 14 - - CASSLQGSGNTIYF TGTGCCAGCAGCCTACAGGGCTCTGGAAACACCATATATTTT
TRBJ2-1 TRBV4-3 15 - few CASSQWTGGDREQFF TGCGCCAGCAGCCAATGGACCGGAGGGGATCGGGAGCAGTTCTTC
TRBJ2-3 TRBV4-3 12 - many CASSQERGTQYF TGCGCCAGCAGCCAAGAGAGGGGTACGCAGTATTTT
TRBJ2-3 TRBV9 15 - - CASSVQSFIADTQYF TGTGCCAGCAGCGTTCAGAGCTTCATCGCAGATACGCAGTATTTT
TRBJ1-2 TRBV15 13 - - CATSRVGAGGYTF TGTGCCACCAGCAGAGTAGGGGCGGGAGGCTACACCTTC
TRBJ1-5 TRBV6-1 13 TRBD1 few CASTRQGAQPQHF TGTGCCAGCACCCGACAGGGCGCTCAGCCCCAGCATTTT
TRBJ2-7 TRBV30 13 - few CAWRVSPGVGTYF TGTGCCTGGAGGGTAAGCCCGGGGGTTGGGACGTACTTC
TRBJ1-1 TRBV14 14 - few CASSRGGLRTEAFF TGTGCCAGCAGCCGAGGGGGGCTTCGAACTGAAGCTTTCTTT
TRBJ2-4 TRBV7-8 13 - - CASSLSLKNIQYF TGTGCCAGCAGCTTAAGTCTCAAAAACATTCAGTACTTC
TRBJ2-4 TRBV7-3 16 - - CASRHPVGGSKGIQYF TGTGCCAGCAGACATCCCGTGGGGGGTTCCAAGGGCATTCAGTACTTC
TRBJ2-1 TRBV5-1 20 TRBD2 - CASSLRDQGLASGGNNEQFF TGCGCCAGCAGCCTCCGGGACCAAGGCTTAGCTAGCGGAGGCAACAATGAGCAGTTCTTC
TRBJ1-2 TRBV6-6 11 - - CASSRDEGYTF TGTGCCAGCAGCCGCGATGAAGGCTACACCTTC
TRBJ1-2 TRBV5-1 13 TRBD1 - CASSPGTGDGYTF TGCGCCAGCAGCCCAGGGACAGGGGATGGCTACACCTTC
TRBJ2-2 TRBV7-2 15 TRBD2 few CASRPGLAGAGELFF TGTGCCAGCAGGCCAGGACTAGCGGGAGCCGGGGAGCTGTTTTTT
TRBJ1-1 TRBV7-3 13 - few CASSLDSNTEAFF TGTGCCAGCAGCTTAGACTCAAACACTGAAGCTTTCTTT
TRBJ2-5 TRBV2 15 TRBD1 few CASTLTGGVKETQYF TGTGCCAGCACCCTAACAGGGGGCGTAAAAGAGACCCAGTACTTC
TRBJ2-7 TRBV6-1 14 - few CASTRGSGTYEQYF TGTGCCAGCACCCGGGGTTCAGGGACCTACGAGCAGTACTTC
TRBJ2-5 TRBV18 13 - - CASSQVVRETQYF TGTGCCAGCTCACAGGTTGTGAGAGAGACCCAGTACTTC